This T cell receptor beta chain was obtained from a study of T cells in Graves' hyperthyroidism and ophthalmopathy. There were TCR beta CDR3 regions amplified from RNA transcripts. First-round RT-PCR targeting the TCR CDR3 was performed with the HTBI primer set. Each CDR3 protein gets one entry after TCRdb re-called the multiplex PCR reads with MiXCR. The table shows 700,000 or so distinct CDR3 sequences, with about 17% occurring only once. Notes on the study in general: Appearing also in blood were most of the thyroid clonotypes expanded above 0.001.

A few counts support this clonotype. Its antigen is as yet unknown. V dropped 5 bases and J dropped 6 bases, with 14 bases sitting between them. Germline V CDR1 and CDR2: MDHEN, SYDVKM. CDR3 size: 13 residues. The sequencing sample was made of blood. The origin of this receptor is a man aged 18 to 30 with Graves' hyperthyroidism. The chain is built from TRBV28 and TRBJ2-7; D possibly corresponds to TRBD1 (6 bases). CDR3 region: CASSRTQGIEQYF. CDR3 bases: TGTGCCAGCAGTCGAACACAGGGTATCGAGCAGTACTTC.